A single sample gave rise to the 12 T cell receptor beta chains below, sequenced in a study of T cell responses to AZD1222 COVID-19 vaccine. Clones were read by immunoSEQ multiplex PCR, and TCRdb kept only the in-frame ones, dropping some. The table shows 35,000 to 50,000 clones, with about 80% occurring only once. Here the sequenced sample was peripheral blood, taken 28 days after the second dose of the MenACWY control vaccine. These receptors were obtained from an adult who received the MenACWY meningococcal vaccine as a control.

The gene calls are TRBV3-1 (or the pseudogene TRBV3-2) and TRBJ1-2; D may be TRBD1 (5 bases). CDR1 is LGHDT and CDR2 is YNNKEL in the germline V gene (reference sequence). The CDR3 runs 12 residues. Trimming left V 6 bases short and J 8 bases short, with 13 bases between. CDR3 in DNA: TGTGCCAGCAGACACCCCAGGGAAGGCTACACCTTC. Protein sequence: CASRHPREGYTF.

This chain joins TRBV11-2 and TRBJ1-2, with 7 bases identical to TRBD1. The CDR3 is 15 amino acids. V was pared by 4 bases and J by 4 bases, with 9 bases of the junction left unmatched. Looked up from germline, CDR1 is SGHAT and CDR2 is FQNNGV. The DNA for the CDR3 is TGTGCCAGCAGCTCGGAGAGGGGGCTCCGCTATGGCTACACCTTC. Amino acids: CASSSERGLRYGYTF.

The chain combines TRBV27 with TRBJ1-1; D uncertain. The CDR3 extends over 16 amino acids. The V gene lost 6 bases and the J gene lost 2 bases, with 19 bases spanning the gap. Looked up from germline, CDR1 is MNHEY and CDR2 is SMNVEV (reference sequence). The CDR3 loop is CASRLLPGVSNTEAFF. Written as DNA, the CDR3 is TGTGCCAGCAGGCTGTTGCCTGGGGTTTCCAACACTGAAGCTTTCTTT.

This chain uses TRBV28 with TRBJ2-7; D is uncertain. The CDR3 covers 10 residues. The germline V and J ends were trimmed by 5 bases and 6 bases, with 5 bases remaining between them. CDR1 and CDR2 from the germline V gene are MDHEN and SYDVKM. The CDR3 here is CASSRLEQYF. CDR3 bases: TGTGCCAGCAGTCGTCTCGAGCAGTACTTC.

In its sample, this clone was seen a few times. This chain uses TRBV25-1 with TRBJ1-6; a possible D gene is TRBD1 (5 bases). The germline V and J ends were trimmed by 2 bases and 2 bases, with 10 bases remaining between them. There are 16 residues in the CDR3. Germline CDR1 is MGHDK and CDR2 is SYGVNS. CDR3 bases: TGTGCCAGCAGTGAACAGGGAGGCGCCTATAATTCACCCCTCCACTTT. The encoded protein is CASSEQGGAYNSPLHF.

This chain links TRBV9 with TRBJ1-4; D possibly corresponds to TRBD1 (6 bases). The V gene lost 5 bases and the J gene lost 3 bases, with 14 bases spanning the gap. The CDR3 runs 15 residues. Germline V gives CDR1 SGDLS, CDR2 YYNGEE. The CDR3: CASSTGLESNEKLFF. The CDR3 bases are TGTGCCAGCAGTACAGGGTTGGAATCTAATGAAAAACTGTTTTTT. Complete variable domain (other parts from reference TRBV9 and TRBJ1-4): DSGVTQTPKHLITATGQRVTLRCSPRSGDLSVYWYQQSLDQGLQFLIQYYNGEERAKGNILERFSAQQFPDLHSELNLSSLELGDSALYFCASSTGLESNEKLFFGSGTQLSVL.

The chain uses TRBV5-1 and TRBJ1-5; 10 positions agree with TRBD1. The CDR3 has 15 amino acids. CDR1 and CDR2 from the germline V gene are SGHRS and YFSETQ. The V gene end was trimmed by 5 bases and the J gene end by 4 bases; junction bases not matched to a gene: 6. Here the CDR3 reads CASSPTGGRNQPQHF. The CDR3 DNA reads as TGCGCCAGCAGTCCGACAGGGGGCAGGAATCAGCCCCAGCATTTT. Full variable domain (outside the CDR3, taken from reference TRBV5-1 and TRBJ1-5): KAGVTQTPRYLIKTRGQQVTLSCSPISGHRSVSWYQQTPGQGLQFLFEYFSETQRNKGNFPGRFSGRQFSNSRSEMNVSTLELGDSALYLCASSPTGGRNQPQHFGDGTRLSIL.

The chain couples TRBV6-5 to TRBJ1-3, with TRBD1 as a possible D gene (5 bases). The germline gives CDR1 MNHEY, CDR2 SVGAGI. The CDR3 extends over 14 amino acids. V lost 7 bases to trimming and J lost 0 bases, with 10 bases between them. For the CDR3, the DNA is TGTGCCAGCACTAGAACAGGCTCTGGAAACACCATATATTTT. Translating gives CASTRTGSGNTIYF.

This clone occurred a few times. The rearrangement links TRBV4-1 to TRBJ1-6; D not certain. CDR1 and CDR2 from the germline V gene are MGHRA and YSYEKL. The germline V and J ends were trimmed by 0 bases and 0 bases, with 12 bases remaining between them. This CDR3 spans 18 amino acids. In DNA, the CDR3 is TGCGCCAGCAGCCAAGATCGGGCTCGAAGCTCCTATAATTCACCCCTCCACTTT. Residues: CASSQDRARSSYNSPLHF.

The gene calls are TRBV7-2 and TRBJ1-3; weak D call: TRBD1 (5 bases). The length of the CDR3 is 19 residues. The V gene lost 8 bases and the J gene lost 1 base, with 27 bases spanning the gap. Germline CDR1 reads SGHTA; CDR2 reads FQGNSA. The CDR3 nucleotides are TGTGCCAGCTTAAGGGGCGTACAGTCAGAAAGAAGATCTGGAAACACCATATATTTT. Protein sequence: CASLRGVQSERRSGNTIYF.

In nucleotides, the CDR3 is TGTGCCAGTACCGAAGGAGGACGGCTCACAGATACGCAGTATTTT. Translating it yields CASTEGGRLTDTQYF. The chain links TRBV19 to TRBJ2-3, with TRBD2 as a possible D gene (5 bases). The V gene's germline CDR1 is LNHDA and CDR2 SQIVND (reference sequence). The CDR3 covers 15 residues. Trimming left V 7 bases short and J 2 bases short, with 16 bases between. Using reference TRBV19 and TRBJ2-3 for the parts outside the CDR3, the full variable domain is DGGITQSPKYLFRKEGQNVTLSCEQNLNHDAMYWYRQDPGQGLRLIYYSQIVNDFQKGDIAEGYSVSREKKESFPLTVTSAQKNPTAFYLCASTEGGRLTDTQYFGPGTRLTVL.

The CDR3 sequence: CASSLTANTEAFF. The DNA of the CDR3 is TGTGCCAGCAGCTTGACAGCGAACACTGAAGCTTTCTTT. The rearrangement joins TRBV5-5 to TRBJ1-1; D is unresolved. CDR3 size: 13 residues. From germline, CDR1 is SGHKS and CDR2 YYEKEE (reference sequence). V was trimmed by 1 base and J by 1 base, leaving 5 bases between them.